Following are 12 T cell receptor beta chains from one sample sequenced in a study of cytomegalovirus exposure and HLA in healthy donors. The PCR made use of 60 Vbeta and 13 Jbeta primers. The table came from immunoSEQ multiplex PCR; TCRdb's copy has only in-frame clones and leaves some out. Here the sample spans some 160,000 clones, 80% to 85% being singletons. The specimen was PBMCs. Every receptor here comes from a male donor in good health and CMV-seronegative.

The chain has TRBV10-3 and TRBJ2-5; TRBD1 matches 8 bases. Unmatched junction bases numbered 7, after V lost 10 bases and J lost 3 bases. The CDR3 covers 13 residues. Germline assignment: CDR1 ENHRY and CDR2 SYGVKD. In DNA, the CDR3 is TGTGCCACCTCGACAGGGGACGAAGAGACCCAGTACTTC. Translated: CATSTGDEETQYF.

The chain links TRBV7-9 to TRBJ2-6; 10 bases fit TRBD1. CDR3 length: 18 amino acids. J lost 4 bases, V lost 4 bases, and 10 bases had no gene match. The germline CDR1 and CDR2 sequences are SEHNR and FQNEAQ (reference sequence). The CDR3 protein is CASSSIGTGVGGANVLTF. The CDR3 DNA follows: TGTGCCAGCAGCTCGATAGGGACAGGGGTAGGCGGGGCCAACGTCCTGACTTTC.

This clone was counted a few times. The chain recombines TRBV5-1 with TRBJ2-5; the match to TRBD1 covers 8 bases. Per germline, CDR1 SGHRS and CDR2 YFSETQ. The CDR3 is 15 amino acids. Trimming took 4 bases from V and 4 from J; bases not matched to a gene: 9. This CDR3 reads CASSQTTGASETQYF. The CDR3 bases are TGCGCCAGCAGCCAGACGACAGGGGCTTCAGAGACCCAGTACTTC. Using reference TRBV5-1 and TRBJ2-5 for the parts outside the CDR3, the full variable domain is KAGVTQTPRYLIKTRGQQVTLSCSPISGHRSVSWYQQTPGQGLQFLFEYFSETQRNKGNFPGRFSGRQFSNSRSEMNVSTLELGDSALYLCASSQTTGASETQYFGPGTRLLVL.

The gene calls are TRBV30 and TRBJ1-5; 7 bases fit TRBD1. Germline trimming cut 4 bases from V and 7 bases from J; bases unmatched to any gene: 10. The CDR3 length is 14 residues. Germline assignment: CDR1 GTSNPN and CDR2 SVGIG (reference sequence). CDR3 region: CAWTAKGAWQPQHF. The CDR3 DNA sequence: TGTGCCTGGACGGCCAAGGGGGCTTGGCAGCCCCAGCATTTT.

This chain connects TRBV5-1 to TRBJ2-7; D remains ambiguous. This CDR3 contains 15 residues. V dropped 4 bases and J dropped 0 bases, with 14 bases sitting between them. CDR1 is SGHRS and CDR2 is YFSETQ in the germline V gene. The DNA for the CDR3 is TGCGCCAGCAGCCCCCAAACACGAAACTCCTACGAGCAGTACTTC. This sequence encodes CASSPQTRNSYEQYF.

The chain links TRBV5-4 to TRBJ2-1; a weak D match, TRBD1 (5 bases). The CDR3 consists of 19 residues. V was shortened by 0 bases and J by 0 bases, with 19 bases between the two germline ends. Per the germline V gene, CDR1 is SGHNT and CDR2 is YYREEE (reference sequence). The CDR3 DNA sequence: TGTGCCAGCAGCTTGGGTCAGGGATCGGCCCCAAGCTCCTACAATGAGCAGTTCTTC. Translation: CASSLGQGSAPSSYNEQFF.

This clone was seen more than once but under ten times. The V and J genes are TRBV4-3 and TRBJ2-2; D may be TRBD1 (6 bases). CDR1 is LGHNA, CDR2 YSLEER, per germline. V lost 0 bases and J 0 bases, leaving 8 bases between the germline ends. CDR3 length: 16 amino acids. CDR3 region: CASSQETGSNTGELFF. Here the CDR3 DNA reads TGCGCCAGCAGCCAAGAGACAGGTTCGAACACCGGGGAGCTGTTTTTT.

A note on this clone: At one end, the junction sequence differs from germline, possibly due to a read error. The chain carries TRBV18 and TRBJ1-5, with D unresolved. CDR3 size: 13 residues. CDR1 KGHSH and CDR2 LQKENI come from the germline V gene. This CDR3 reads CVSSRDSNQPQHF. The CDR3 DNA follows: TGTGTCAGCTCTCGGGATAGCAATCAGCCCCAGCATTTT.

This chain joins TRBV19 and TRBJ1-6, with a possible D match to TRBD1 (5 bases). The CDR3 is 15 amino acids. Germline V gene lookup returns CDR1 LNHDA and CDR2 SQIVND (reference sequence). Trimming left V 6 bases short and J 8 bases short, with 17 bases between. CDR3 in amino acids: CASSTLTEPHSPLHF. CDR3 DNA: TGTGCCAGTAGCACGTTGACAGAACCCCATTCACCCCTCCACTTT.

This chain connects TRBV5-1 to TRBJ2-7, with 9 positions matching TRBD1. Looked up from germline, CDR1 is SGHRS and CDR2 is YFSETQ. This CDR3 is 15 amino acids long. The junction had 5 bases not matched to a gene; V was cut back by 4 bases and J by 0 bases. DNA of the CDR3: TGCGCCAGCAGCCCCGGGACAGGGAACTCCTACGAGCAGTACTTC. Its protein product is CASSPGTGNSYEQYF.

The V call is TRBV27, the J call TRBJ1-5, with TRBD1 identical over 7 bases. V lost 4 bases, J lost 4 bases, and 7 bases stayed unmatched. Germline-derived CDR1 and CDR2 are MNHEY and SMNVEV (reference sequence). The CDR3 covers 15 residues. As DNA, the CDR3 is TGTGCCAGCAGTTCTATGACAGGGAAGAATCAGCCCCAGCATTTT. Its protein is CASSSMTGKNQPQHF.

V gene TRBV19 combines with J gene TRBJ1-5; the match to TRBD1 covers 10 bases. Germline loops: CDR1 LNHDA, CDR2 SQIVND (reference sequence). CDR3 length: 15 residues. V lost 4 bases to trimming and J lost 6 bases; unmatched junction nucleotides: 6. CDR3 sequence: CASSTGTGASQPQHF. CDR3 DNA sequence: TGTGCCAGTAGTACCGGGACAGGGGCGTCTCAGCCCCAGCATTTT.